The clone carrying this T cell receptor beta chain was found a few times. The protocol was immunoSEQ multiplex PCR, while the TCRdb copy is restricted to in-frame clones and leaves out a portion. The table includes some 420,000 clones, over 75% detected once. The data are from a study of blood T cell repertoires in COVID-19. Overall study context: Acute-phase and convalescent COVID-19 samples originated in the United States, Italy and Spain.

Looked up from germline, CDR1 is KGHDR and CDR2 is SFDVKD. The CDR3 loop spans 17 amino acids. J gave up 4 bases and V 2 bases, and 10 bases lay outside the gene matches. The rearrangement links TRBV24-1 to TRBJ2-1; 7 bases map to TRBD2. The clonotype comes from a man between 25 and 39 years old who had recovered from COVID-19. Sequences were obtained from PBMCs or T cells enriched from blood (not recorded which). CDR3 nucleotides: TGTGCCACCAGTGATTACGGACTGGGAGGGTCTTACAATGAGCAGTTCTTC. Translation: CATSDYGLGGSYNEQFF.